Reported below is one T cell receptor beta chain. Trimming took off 6 bases at V and 1 base at J, with 11 bases between the two ends. The CDR3 has 14 amino acids. Germline values: CDR1 SGDLS, CDR2 YYNGEE. These data come from a study of blood T cell repertoires in COVID-19. Under the authors' procedure: Amplifying reference gene primers gave estimates of nucleated cell counts. Produced via immunoSEQ multiplex PCR; TCRdb's table is partial and in-frame only. D and trimming were read from the DNA, whereas the V and J calls and clone size are those reported in that table. The profile shows 150,000 to 200,000 clones, around 76% of them singletons. Recruitment covered about 25 US areas and drew participants whose ages spanned roughly 18 to 100 years. Allocation to cohorts depended on clinical history reported by the participants.

The sequencing sample was made of PBMCs or T cells enriched from blood (not recorded which). This TCR was sampled from a woman in her forties or fifties with acute COVID-19. V and J are TRBV9 and TRBJ1-5; possibly TRBD1 for D (6 bases). CDR3 protein: CASNTGSSNQPQHF. CDR3 DNA sequence: TGTGCCAGCAACACAGGGTCGAGCAATCAGCCCCAGCATTTT.